The clone carrying this T cell receptor beta chain was found a few times. TCRdb's table, derived via immunoSEQ multiplex PCR, lists solely in-frame clones and lacks some. The profile covers roughly 150,000 clones, with 80% appearing a single time and 4.5% to 7.5% taken by the ten largest. These data originate in a study of blood T cell repertoires in COVID-19. CDR1 and CDR2 from the germline V gene are SGDLS and YYNGEE. The CDR3 is made up of 14 amino acids. Trimming took 0 bases from V and 3 from J, leaving 9 bases between them. Sequenced: PBMCs or T cells enriched from blood (not recorded which). This rearrangement joins TRBV9 to TRBJ1-2; no definite D call. The sequence came from a man aged 40-50 years who had recovered from COVID-19. The CDR3 DNA reads as TGTGCCAGCAGCGTAGATGAGGGTTACTATGGCTACACCTTC. Protein: CASSVDEGYYGYTF.